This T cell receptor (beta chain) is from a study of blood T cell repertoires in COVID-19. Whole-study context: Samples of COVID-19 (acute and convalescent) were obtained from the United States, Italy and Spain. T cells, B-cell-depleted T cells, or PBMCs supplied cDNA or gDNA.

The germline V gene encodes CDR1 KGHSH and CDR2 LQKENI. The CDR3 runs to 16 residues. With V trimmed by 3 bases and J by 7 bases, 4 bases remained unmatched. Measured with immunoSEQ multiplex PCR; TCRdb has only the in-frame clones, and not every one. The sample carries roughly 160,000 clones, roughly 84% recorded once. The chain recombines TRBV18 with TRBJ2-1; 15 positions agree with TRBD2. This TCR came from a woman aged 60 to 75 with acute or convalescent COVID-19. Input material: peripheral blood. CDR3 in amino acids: CASSPGLAGGQNEQFF. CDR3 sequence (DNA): TGTGCCAGCTCACCCGGACTAGCGGGGGGGCAAAATGAGCAGTTCTTC.